The sequence of this T cell receptor (beta chain) was determined in a study of blood T cell repertoires in COVID-19. Generated by immunoSEQ multiplex PCR, the TCRdb table keeps only in-frame clones and is missing some. The sample has 80,000 to 90,000 clones, under 85% seen once. CDR3 length: 14 residues. V trimming: 2 bases; J trimming: 4 bases; junction bases outside the gene matches: 3. Germline-derived CDR1 and CDR2 are SEHNR and FQNEAQ (reference sequence). The chain recombines TRBV7-9 with TRBJ1-2; 8 bases match TRBD1. The TCR was taken from a woman in her seventies with acute or convalescent COVID-19. Material: peripheral blood. CDR3 residues: CASSLMQGAYGYTF. CDR3 coding DNA: TGTGCCAGCAGCTTAATGCAGGGGGCCTATGGCTACACCTTC. Based on the CDR3 plus reference TRBV7-9 and TRBJ1-2, the full variable domain is DTGVSQNPRHKITKRGQNVTFRCDPISEHNRLYWYRQTLGQGPEFLTYFQNEAQLEKSRLLSDRFSAERPKGSFSTLEIQRTEQGDSAMYLCASSLMQGAYGYTFGSGTRLTVV.